The 31 T cell receptor beta chains in this list originate from one sample, sequenced in a study of T cell changes during pregnancy in multiple sclerosis. Sequencing used immunoSEQ multiplex PCR; TCRdb keeps in-frame clones, though not all of them. Altogether tens of thousands of clones are present, just under 95% being singletons, with the ten largest covering approximately 0.8%. The material was peripheral blood, obtained in the third trimester of pregnancy. The source of these receptors is a female donor with multiple sclerosis, enrolled in a pregnancy study.

This chain connects TRBV19 to TRBJ1-5, with 12 positions matching TRBD1. Germline V gene data show CDR1 as LNHDA and CDR2 as SQIVND (reference sequence). The CDR3 totals 12 residues. Trimming cost V 10 bases and J 9 bases; bases outside gene matches: 4. DNA of the CDR3: TGTGCCACGGGACAGGGGGCAGGGCCCCAGCATTTT. Amino acid sequence: CATGQGAGPQHF.

The chain has TRBV19 and TRBJ1-1, with D possibly TRBD1 on 6 matching bases. There are 13 residues in the CDR3. Trimming shortened V by 10 bases and J by 4 bases, and 16 bases separated the two germline ends. Germline V gene sequence: CDR1 LNHDA, CDR2 SQIVND (reference sequence). CDR3 DNA: TGTGCCACGGGAAGGGGGTTGGGCACTGAAGCTTTCTTT. As protein: CATGRGLGTEAFF.

The V call is TRBV5-6, the J call TRBJ2-7; 7 bases are shared with TRBD2. V lost 1 base to trimming and J lost 3 bases; unmatched junction nucleotides: 7. Germline V gives CDR1 SGHDT, CDR2 YYEEEE. There are 15 residues in the CDR3. The CDR3 reads CASSLSGDYIYEQYF. The CDR3 coding sequence is TGTGCCAGCAGCTTGAGCGGGGATTATATCTACGAGCAGTACTTC.

DNA of the CDR3: TGTGCCAGCAGGGTCGACCGGGGAAACACTGAAGCTTTCTTT. It translates to CASRVDRGNTEAFF. The rearrangement uses TRBV4-2 and TRBJ1-1; D remains unclear. In germline, CDR1 is LGHNA, CDR2 YNFKEQ. Trimming shortened V by 6 bases and J by 2 bases, and 13 bases separated the two germline ends. The CDR3 totals 14 residues.

The chain carries TRBV19 and TRBJ1-5, with TRBD1 identical over 7 bases. The CDR3 is 15 residues long. CDR1 and CDR2 from the germline V gene are LNHDA and SQIVND (reference sequence). The ends lost 5 bases at V and 2 bases at J; junction bases unmatched: 6. The CDR3 sequence is CASSFDREGNQPQHF. In DNA, the CDR3 is TGTGCCAGTAGTTTCGACAGGGAAGGCAATCAGCCCCAGCATTTT. Filled out from reference TRBV19 and TRBJ1-5, the complete variable domain reads DGGITQSPKYLFRKEGQNVTLSCEQNLNHDAMYWYRQDPGQGLRLIYYSQIVNDFQKGDIAEGYSVSREKKESFPLTVTSAQKNPTAFYLCASSFDREGNQPQHFGDGTRLSIL.

The chain employs TRBV2 and TRBJ1-2; maybe TRBD1 (5 bases). The CDR3 extends over 13 amino acids. The germline gives CDR1 SNHLY, CDR2 FYNNEI. With 6 bases removed from V and 2 bases from J, the gap between germline ends came to 10 bases. The CDR3 spells CASSDSFNYGYTF. The DNA for the CDR3 is TGTGCCAGCAGCGACAGCTTCAACTATGGCTACACCTTC.

This sequence joins TRBV5-4 and TRBJ2-5; TRBD2 might be the D (5 bases). V lost 4 bases to trimming and J lost 5 bases, with 12 bases between them. The length of the CDR3 is 13 residues. Germline CDR1 and CDR2: SGHNT and YYREEE (reference sequence). The CDR3 bases are TGTGCCAGCAGCCCCCCCCGCGGGGAGACCCAGTACTTC. Translation gives CASSPPRGETQYF.

The chain employs TRBV9 and TRBJ2-1, with D possibly being TRBD1 (6 bases). This CDR3 has 13 residues. The V gene lost 7 bases and the J gene lost 3 bases, with 11 bases spanning the gap. Germline V gives CDR1 SGDLS, CDR2 YYNGEE. CDR3 amino acids: CASGTLGYNEQFF. For the CDR3, the DNA is TGTGCCAGCGGGACATTGGGCTACAATGAGCAGTTCTTC.

The chain uses TRBV4-1 and TRBJ2-1, with D perhaps TRBD1 (6 bases). This CDR3 contains 16 residues. Between the trimmed V and J ends, which lost 4 bases and 4 bases, there was a span of 17 bases. From germline, CDR1 is MGHRA and CDR2 YSYEKL. CDR3 nucleotide sequence: TGCGCCAGCAGCCGAGGTGACGGGACAACTTACAATGAGCAGTTCTTC. Residues: CASSRGDGTTYNEQFF.

The chain couples TRBV30 to TRBJ2-7, with D possibly being TRBD2 (6 bases). The CDR3 loop spans 13 amino acids. Germline V gives CDR1 GTSNPN, CDR2 SVGIG (reference sequence). Deletions cut 6 bases from V and 3 bases from J, with 15 bases between. The CDR3 DNA reads as TGTGCCTGCGGAGGGCCAGGAGGCTACGAGCAGTACTTC. This encodes CACGGPGGYEQYF.

The chain couples TRBV19 to TRBJ2-3, with 9 bases aligning to TRBD1. Germline-derived CDR1 and CDR2 are LNHDA and SQIVND (reference sequence). J gave up 6 bases and V 10 bases, and 11 bases lay outside the gene matches. This CDR3 region has 14 residues. CDR3 sequence: CATSPTGGADTQYF. CDR3 DNA: TGTGCCACCTCCCCGACAGGGGGTGCGGATACGCAGTATTTT.

The chain employs TRBV5-1 and TRBJ2-7, with TRBD2 matching over 14 bases. The ends lost 4 bases at V and 2 bases at J; junction bases unmatched: 5. Germline V gene data show CDR1 as SGHRS and CDR2 as YFSETQ. The CDR3 consists of 16 residues. This chain's CDR3 is CASSIGLAGGPYEQYF. CDR3 coding DNA: TGCGCCAGCAGCATCGGACTAGCGGGAGGCCCCTACGAGCAGTACTTC.

This clone was observed once. The chain couples TRBV7-3 to TRBJ2-1; D is possibly TRBD1 (7 bases). V dropped 2 bases and J dropped 7 bases, with 15 bases sitting between them. Per the germline V gene, CDR1 is SGHTA and CDR2 is FQGTGA. This CDR3 has 15 residues. The CDR3 sequence: CASSLSRGAGNEQFF. For the CDR3, the DNA is TGTGCCAGCAGCTTATCCAGGGGGGCGGGAAATGAGCAGTTCTTC.

This chain connects TRBV27 to TRBJ1-1; D perhaps matches TRBD1 (6 bases). The CDR3 sequence is 17 residues long. The germline CDR1 and CDR2 sequences are MNHEY and SMNVEV (reference sequence). Trimming shortened V by 7 bases and J by 0 bases, and 21 bases separated the two germline ends. CDR3 nucleotide sequence: TGTGCCAGCACCCAAGACCGGGACAACAATTTGAACACTGAAGCTTTCTTT. As protein: CASTQDRDNNLNTEAFF.

This clone was seen only once. The V gene is TRBV5-1, the J gene TRBJ1-3; D is ambiguous. Germline-derived CDR1 and CDR2 are SGHRS and YFSETQ. V was shortened by 1 base and J by 0 bases, with 5 bases between the two germline ends. CDR3 length: 14 amino acids. CDR3 in amino acids: CASSLTASGNTIYF. CDR3 DNA: TGCGCCAGCAGCTTGACAGCCTCTGGAAACACCATATATTTT.

The chain combines TRBV6-6 with TRBJ1-2; D might be TRBD1 (6 bases). Germline V gives CDR1 MNHNY, CDR2 SVGAGI (reference sequence). CDR3 size: 14 residues. V was clipped by 4 bases and J by 3 bases, with 12 bases between them. As DNA, the CDR3 is TGTGCCAGCAGTTTTGGGGGCCGAGACTATGGCTACACCTTC. Translating gives CASSFGGRDYGYTF.

The chain combines TRBV9 with TRBJ2-1; possibly TRBD1 for D (6 bases). The V gene lost 0 bases and the J gene lost 4 bases, with 8 bases spanning the gap. The CDR3 has 14 residues. Germline V gene sequence: CDR1 SGDLS, CDR2 YYNGEE. This CDR3 reads CASSVGDNYNEQFF. CDR3 DNA: TGTGCCAGCAGCGTAGGGGACAATTACAATGAGCAGTTCTTC.

This chain connects TRBV19 to TRBJ1-1, with TRBD1 matching over 9 bases. This CDR3 region has 14 residues. CDR1 and CDR2 from the germline V gene are LNHDA and SQIVND (reference sequence). Losses at the gene ends were 4 bases for V and 3 bases for J; bases not matched to a gene: 3. The CDR3 here is CASSTGQGHTEAFF. CDR3 nucleotide sequence: TGTGCCAGTAGTACGGGACAGGGACACACTGAAGCTTTCTTT.

This chain connects TRBV27 to TRBJ2-1; 8 bases line up with TRBD2. After removal of 2 bases from V and 8 bases from J, the junction contained 8 bases not matched to a gene. Germline CDR1 is MNHEY and CDR2 is SMNVEV (reference sequence). This CDR3 is built from 15 residues. The chain's CDR3 is CASSLASGSGHEQFF. For the CDR3, the DNA is TGTGCCAGCAGTTTAGCCAGCGGGAGCGGCCATGAGCAGTTCTTC.

This clone was found once. This chain links TRBV5-6 with TRBJ1-2, with 7 bases aligning to TRBD1. Germline-derived CDR1 and CDR2 are SGHDT and YYEEEE. The CDR3 runs 16 residues. Trimming removed 0 bases from V and 4 bases from J; junction bases left unmatched: 9. CDR3 sequence: CASSLAVQGNSYGYTF. The CDR3, as DNA: TGTGCCAGCAGCTTGGCGGTACAGGGGAATAGCTATGGCTACACCTTC. Full variable domain (remainder filled in from reference TRBV5-6 and TRBJ1-2): DAGVTQSPTHLIKTRGQQVTLRCSPKSGHDTVSWYQQALGQGPQFIFQYYEEEERQRGNFPDRFSGHQFPNYSSELNVNALLLGDSALYLCASSLAVQGNSYGYTFGSGTRLTVV.

The genes are TRBV19 and TRBJ2-7; the D gene is possibly TRBD1 (6 bases). V dropped 1 base and J dropped 3 bases, with 22 bases sitting between them. Germline lookup yields CDR1 LNHDA and CDR2 SQIVND (reference sequence). The CDR3 is made up of 18 amino acids. The CDR3 sequence: CASSIASGGYTGIYEQYF. CDR3 DNA: TGTGCCAGTAGTATAGCGTCGGGCGGCTATACAGGGATCTACGAGCAGTACTTC.

V is TRBV2 and J is TRBJ2-2; 9 nucleotides line up with TRBD2. Trimming removed 2 bases from V and 4 bases from J; junction bases left unmatched: 11. This CDR3 comprises 18 residues. The germline CDR1 and CDR2 sequences are SNHLY and FYNNEI. The CDR3 sequence is CASSESGTSIRATGELFF. CDR3 bases: TGTGCCAGCAGTGAATCCGGGACTAGCATACGAGCCACCGGGGAGCTGTTTTTT.

The chain has TRBV15 and TRBJ2-7; 7 bases agree with TRBD2. The CDR3 runs to 15 residues. The germline CDR1 and CDR2 sequences are LNHNV and YYDKDF (reference sequence). The ends lost 3 bases at V and 4 bases at J; junction bases unmatched: 9. The CDR3 is CATSRGTSVNYEQYF. Written as DNA, the CDR3 is TGTGCCACCAGCAGGGGCACTAGCGTGAATTACGAGCAGTACTTC.

This sequence joins TRBV18 and TRBJ1-2; 7 positions match TRBD1. With V trimmed by 3 bases and J by 0 bases, 10 bases remained unmatched. This CDR3 is built from 17 residues. Germline V gene data show CDR1 as KGHSH and CDR2 as LQKENI. Here the CDR3 reads CASSPDRTRTSNYGYTF. The CDR3, as DNA: TGTGCCAGCTCACCGGACAGGACCCGAACATCTAACTATGGCTACACCTTC.

This clone has just one count. The chain combines TRBV5-1 with TRBJ2-2; possibly TRBD2 for D (6 bases). CDR3 length equals 15 residues. Trimming shortened V by 5 bases and J by 7 bases, and 18 bases separated the two germline ends. Germline lookup yields CDR1 SGHRS and CDR2 YFSETQ. In DNA, the CDR3 is TGCGCCAGCAGAGCTCCGGGAGCCAAAATCGGGGAGCTGTTTTTT. The encoded protein is CASRAPGAKIGELFF.

The chain has TRBV19 and TRBJ1-1; 10 nucleotides match TRBD1. The CDR3 is 17 amino acids. V lost 3 bases to trimming and J lost 3 bases; unmatched junction nucleotides: 10. From germline, CDR1 is LNHDA and CDR2 SQIVND (reference sequence). CDR3 sequence: CASSMILGQGEDTEAFF. Written as DNA, the CDR3 is TGTGCCAGTAGTATGATCTTAGGACAGGGGGAAGACACTGAAGCTTTCTTT.

This chain uses TRBV29-1 with TRBJ2-2; perhaps TRBD1 as D (5 bases). Germline CDR1 is SQVTM and CDR2 is ANQGSEA. The CDR3 runs 11 residues. V lost 5 bases to trimming and J lost 6 bases, with 7 bases between them. CDR3 DNA: TGCAGCGTTCAGGGCTCCGGGGAGCTGTTTTTT. Its translation is CSVQGSGELFF.

The chain joins TRBV11-2 to TRBJ2-7, with 8 bases lining up with TRBD2. Germline CDR1 SGHAT, CDR2 FQNNGV. V lost 4 bases and J lost 7; bases outside the gene matches: 12. This CDR3 region has 15 residues. CDR3 region: CASSSLGGGLGEQYF. The CDR3 nucleotides read TGTGCCAGCAGCTCCCTTGGCGGGGGGTTGGGTGAGCAGTACTTC. The full variable domain, its missing parts supplied by reference TRBV11-2 and TRBJ2-7, is EAGVAQSPRYKIIEKRQSVAFWCNPISGHATLYWYQQILGQGPKLLIQFQNNGVVDDSQLPKDRFSAERLKGVDSTLKIQPAKLEDSAVYLCASSSLGGGLGEQYFGPGTRLTVT.

V usage is TRBV19 and J usage is TRBJ2-5, with D maybe TRBD1 (6 bases). This CDR3 contains 14 residues. V was cut by 6 bases and J by 4 bases, with 15 bases left in between. Germline lookup yields CDR1 LNHDA and CDR2 SQIVND (reference sequence). In DNA form, the CDR3 reads TGTGCCAGTAGGACCCAGGGGCAGGGAGAGACCCAGTACTTC. Its protein product is CASRTQGQGETQYF.

The chain couples TRBV14 to TRBJ2-2; TRBD2 matches at 7 bases. CDR1 is SGHDN, CDR2 FVKESK, per germline. V was pared by 2 bases and J by 6 bases, with 15 bases of the junction left unmatched. The CDR3 extends over 18 amino acids. This chain's CDR3 is CASSQWAGVTSRPGELFF. The CDR3 DNA reads as TGTGCCAGCAGCCAATGGGCGGGAGTTACATCGCGCCCCGGGGAGCTGTTTTTT.

V gene TRBV11-3 combines with J gene TRBJ2-7, with 11 positions matching TRBD2. The J segment lost 3 bases and the V segment lost 0 bases, leaving 13 bases of the junction unmatched. The CDR3 spans 19 residues. Germline V lookup: CDR1 SGHNT, CDR2 YENEEA. The CDR3 DNA is TGTGCCAGCAGCTTAGATCCCCCCTCTAGCGGGAGGCCCCGCTACGAGCAGTACTTC. It yields the protein CASSLDPPSSGRPRYEQYF.